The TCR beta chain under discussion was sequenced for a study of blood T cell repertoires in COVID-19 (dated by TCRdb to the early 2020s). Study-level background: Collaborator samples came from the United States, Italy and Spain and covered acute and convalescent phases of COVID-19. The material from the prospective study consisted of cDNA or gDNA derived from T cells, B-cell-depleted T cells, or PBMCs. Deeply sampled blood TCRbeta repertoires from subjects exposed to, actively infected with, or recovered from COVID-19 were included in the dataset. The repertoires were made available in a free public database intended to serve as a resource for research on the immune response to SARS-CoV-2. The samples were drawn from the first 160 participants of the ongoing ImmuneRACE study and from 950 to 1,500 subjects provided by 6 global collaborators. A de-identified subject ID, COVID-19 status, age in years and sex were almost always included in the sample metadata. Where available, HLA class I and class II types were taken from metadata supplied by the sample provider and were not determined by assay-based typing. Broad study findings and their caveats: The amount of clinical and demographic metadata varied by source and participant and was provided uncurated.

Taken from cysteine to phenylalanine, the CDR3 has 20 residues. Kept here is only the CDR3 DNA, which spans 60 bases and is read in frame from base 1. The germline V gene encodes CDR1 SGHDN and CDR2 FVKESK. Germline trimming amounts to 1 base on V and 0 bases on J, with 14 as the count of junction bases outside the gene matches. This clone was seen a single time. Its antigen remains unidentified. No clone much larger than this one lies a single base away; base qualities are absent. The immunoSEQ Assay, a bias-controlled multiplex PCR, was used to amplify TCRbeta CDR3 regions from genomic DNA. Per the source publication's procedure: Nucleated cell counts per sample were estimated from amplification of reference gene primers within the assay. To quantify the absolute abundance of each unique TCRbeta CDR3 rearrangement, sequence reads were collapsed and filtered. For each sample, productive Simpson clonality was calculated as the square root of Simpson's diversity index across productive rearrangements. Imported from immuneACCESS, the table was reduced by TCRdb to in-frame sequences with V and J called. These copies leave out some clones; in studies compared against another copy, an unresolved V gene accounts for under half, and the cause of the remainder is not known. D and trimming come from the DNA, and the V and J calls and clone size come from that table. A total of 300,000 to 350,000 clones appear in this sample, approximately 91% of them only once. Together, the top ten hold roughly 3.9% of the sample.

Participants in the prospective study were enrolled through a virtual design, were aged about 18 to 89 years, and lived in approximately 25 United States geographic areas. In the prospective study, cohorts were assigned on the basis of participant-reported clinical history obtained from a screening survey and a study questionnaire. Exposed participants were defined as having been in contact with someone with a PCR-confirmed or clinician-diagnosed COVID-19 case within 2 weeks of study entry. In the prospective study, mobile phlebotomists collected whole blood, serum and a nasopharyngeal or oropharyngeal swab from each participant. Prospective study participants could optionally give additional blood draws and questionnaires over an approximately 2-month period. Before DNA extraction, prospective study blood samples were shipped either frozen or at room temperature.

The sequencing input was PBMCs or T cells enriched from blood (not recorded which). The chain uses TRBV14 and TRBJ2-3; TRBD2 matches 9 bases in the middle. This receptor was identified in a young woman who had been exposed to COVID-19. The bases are TGTGCCAGCAGCCAAGGCCCAACTAGCGGGCGCAGGGGTAGCACAGATACGCAGTATTTT. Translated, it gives CASSQGPTSGRRGSTDTQYF.